This T cell receptor beta chain was recovered during a study of CD8 T cells in ankylosing spondylitis. Remarks on this clonotype: As yet, its antigen is unknown.

Study outcomes and limitations: Made up of eight highly homologous variants, a TCR beta motif appeared characteristic of ankylosing spondylitis blood. Within peripheral blood, clones linked to disease were CD8+ and relatively rare. Some of the motif variants had earlier been found in reactive arthritis patients' fluid and blood.

A quantitative 5'-RACE method, one with molecular barcodes, was used to make TCR beta libraries. TCRdb analysed the 5' RACE reads with MiXCR anew, one entry per CDR3 protein. The sample shows around 340,000 distinct CDR3 sequences, roughly 22% of them seen only once. Sequencing input: blood, either unsorted or a sorted T cell fraction (not recorded which). The TCR comes from a male donor with ankylosing spondylitis or in good health (not recorded which).

CDR3 loop: CASSLFVGQGAYEQYF. The CDR3 DNA sequence: TGTGCCAGCAGCTTATTTGTGGGACAGGGGGCCTACGAGCAGTACTTC. The rearrangement links TRBV7-9 to TRBJ2-7, with TRBD1 identical over 11 bases. The V gene end was trimmed by 2 bases and the J gene end by 2 bases; junction bases not matched to a gene: 5. Germline CDR1 and CDR2: SEHNR and FQNEAQ (reference sequence). CDR3 length: 16 residues.